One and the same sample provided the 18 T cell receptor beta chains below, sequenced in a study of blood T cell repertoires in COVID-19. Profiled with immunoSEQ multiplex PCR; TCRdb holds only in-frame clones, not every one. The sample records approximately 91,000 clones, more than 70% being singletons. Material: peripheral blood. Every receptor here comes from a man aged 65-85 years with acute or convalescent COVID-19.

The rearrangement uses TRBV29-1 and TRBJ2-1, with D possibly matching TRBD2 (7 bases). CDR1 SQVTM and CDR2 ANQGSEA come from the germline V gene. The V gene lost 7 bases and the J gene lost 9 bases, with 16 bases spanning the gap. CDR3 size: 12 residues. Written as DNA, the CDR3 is TGCAGCGAGGGGGAGGGTCGACGTGAGCAGTTCTTC. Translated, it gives CSEGEGRREQFF.

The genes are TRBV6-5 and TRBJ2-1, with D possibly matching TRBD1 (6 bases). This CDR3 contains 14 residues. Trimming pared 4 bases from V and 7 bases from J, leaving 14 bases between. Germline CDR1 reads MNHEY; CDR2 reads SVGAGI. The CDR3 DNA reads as TGTGCCAGCAGTTTCTCCGACAGGCTTAATGAGCAGTTCTTC. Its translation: CASSFSDRLNEQFF.

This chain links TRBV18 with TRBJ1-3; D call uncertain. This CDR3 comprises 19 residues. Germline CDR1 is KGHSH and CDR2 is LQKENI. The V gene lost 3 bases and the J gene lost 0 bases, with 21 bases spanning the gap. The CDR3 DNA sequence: TGTGCCAGCTCACCTTTTCGCCGTCCCCCGGAGGACTCTGGAAACACCATATATTTT. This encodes CASSPFRRPPEDSGNTIYF.

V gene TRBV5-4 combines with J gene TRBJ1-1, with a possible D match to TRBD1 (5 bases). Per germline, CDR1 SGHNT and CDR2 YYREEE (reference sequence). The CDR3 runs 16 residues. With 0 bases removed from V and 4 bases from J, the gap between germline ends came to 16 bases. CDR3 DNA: TGTGCCAGCAGCTTGGCCAGAACAGGTTGGGCCACTGAAGCTTTCTTT. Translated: CASSLARTGWATEAFF.

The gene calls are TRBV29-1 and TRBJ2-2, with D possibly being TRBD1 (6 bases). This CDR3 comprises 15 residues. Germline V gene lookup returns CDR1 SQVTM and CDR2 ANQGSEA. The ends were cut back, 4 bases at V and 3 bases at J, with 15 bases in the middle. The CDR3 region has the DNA TGCAGCGTTGTGGGGGCTGGCCAGCACACCGGGGAGCTGTTTTTT. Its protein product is CSVVGAGQHTGELFF.

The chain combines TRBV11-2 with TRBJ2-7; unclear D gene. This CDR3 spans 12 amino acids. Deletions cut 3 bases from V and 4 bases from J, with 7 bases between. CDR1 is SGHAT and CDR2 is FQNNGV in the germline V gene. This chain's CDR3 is CASSFSLYEQYF. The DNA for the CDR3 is TGTGCCAGCAGCTTTTCCTTATACGAGCAGTACTTC.

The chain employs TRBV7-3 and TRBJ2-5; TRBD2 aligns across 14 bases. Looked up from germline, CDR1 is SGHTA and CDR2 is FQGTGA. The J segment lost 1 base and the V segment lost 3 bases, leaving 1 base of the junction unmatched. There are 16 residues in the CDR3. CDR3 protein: CASSFGTSGSQETQYF. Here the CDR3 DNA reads TGTGCCAGCAGCTTTGGGACTAGCGGGAGCCAAGAGACCCAGTACTTC.

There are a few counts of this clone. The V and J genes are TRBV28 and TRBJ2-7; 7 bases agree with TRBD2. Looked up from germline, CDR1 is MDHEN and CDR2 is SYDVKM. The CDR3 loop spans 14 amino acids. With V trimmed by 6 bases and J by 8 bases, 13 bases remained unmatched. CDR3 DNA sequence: TGTGCCAGCAGCCTTACTAGCGTTTCTACGCAGCAGTACTTC. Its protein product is CASSLTSVSTQQYF.

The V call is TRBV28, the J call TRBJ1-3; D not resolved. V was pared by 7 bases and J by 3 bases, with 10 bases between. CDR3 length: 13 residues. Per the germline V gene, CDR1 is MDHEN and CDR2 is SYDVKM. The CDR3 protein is CASTPPSGNTIYF. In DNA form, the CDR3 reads TGTGCCAGCACCCCGCCGAGTGGAAACACCATATATTTT.

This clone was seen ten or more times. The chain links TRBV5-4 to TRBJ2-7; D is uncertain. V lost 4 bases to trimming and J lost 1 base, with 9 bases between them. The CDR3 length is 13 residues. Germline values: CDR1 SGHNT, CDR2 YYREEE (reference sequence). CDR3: CASSHDLSYEQYF. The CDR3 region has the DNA TGTGCCAGCAGCCACGACTTATCCTACGAGCAGTACTTC.

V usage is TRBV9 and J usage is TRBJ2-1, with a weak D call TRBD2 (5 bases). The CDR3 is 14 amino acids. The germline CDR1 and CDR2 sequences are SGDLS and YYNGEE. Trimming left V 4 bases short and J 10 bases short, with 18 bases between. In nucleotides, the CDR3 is TGTGCCAGCAGCCTCGGCGGGCGGGCTGGGGAGCAGTTCTTC. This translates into CASSLGGRAGEQFF.

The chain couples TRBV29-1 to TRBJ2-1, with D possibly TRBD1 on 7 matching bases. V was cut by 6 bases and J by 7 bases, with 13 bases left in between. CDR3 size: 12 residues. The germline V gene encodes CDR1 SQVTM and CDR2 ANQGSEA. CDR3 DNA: TGCAGCGTGGGACAGACTAGGAATGAGCAGTTCTTC. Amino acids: CSVGQTRNEQFF.

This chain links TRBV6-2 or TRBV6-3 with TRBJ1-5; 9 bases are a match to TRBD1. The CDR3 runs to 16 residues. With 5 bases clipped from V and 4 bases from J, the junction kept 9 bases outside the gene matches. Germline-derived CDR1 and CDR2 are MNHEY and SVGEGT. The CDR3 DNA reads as TGTGCCAGCAGTGCCCGACAGGGGGTTCGGAATCAGCCCCAGCATTTT. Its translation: CASSARQGVRNQPQHF.

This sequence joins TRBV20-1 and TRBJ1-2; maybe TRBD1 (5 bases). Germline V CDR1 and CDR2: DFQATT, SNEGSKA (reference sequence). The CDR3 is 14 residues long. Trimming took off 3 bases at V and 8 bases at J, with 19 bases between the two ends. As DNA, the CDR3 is TGCAGTGCTAGTGTTGCGGGGACGCTGGGGGGCTACACCTTC. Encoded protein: CSASVAGTLGGYTF.

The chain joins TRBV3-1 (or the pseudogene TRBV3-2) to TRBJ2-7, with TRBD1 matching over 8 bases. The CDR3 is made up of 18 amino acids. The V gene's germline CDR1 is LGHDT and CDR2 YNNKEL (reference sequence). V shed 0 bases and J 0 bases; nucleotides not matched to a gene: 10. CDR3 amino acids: CASSQDWGTGGGSYEQYF. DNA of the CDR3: TGTGCCAGCAGCCAAGATTGGGGTACAGGGGGAGGCTCCTACGAGCAGTACTTC.

The CDR3 region is CASRPESRQGASNQPQHF. Written as DNA, the CDR3 is TGTGCCAGCAGACCTGAAAGCCGACAGGGGGCGAGCAATCAGCCCCAGCATTTT. The chain is built from TRBV27 and TRBJ1-5; 10 bases are a match to TRBD1. CDR3 length: 18 residues. V lost 6 bases, J lost 1 base, and 12 bases stayed unmatched. Per germline, CDR1 MNHEY and CDR2 SMNVEV (reference sequence).

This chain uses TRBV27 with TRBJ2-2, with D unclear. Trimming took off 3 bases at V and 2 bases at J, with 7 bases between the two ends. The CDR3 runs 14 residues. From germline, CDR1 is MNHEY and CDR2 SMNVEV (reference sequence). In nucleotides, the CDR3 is TGTGCCAGCAGTTTTGAGCCTAACACCGGGGAGCTGTTTTTT. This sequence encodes CASSFEPNTGELFF.

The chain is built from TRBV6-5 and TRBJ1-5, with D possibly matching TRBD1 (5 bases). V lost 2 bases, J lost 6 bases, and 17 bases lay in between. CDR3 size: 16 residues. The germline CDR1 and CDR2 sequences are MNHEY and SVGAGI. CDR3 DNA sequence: TGTGCCAGCAGTTACGCACCCCCCAGGGATGGTCAGCCCCAGCATTTT. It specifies CASSYAPPRDGQPQHF.